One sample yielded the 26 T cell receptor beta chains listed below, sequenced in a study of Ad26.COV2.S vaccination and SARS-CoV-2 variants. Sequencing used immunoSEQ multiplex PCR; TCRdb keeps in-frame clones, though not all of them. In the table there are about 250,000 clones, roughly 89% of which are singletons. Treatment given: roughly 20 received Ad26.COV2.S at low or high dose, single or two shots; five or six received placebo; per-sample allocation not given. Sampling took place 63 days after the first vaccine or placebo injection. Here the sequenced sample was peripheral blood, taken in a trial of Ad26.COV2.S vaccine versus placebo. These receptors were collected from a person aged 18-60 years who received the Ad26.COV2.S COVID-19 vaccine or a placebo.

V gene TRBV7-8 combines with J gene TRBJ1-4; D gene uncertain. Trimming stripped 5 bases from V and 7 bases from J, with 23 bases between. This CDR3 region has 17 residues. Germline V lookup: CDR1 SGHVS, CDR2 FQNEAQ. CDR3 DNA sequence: TGTGCCAGCAGCCGCTATGCCAGTTGGGGTGGGGTTGAAAAACTGTTTTTT. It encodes CASSRYASWGGVEKLFF.

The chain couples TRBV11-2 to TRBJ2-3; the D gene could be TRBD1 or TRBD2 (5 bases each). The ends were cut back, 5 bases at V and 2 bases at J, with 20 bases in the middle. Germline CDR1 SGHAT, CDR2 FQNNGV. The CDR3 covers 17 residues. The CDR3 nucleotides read TGTGCCAGCAGCCCTCTCGGCGGCAGGGAGAACACAGATACGCAGTATTTT. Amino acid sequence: CASSPLGGRENTDTQYF.

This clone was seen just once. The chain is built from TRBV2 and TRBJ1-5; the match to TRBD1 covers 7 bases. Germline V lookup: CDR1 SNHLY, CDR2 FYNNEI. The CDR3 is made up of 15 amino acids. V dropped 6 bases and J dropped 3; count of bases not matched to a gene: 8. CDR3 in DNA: TGTGCCAGCAGGAAACGACAGGGATTCAATCAGCCCCAGCATTTT. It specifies CASRKRQGFNQPQHF.

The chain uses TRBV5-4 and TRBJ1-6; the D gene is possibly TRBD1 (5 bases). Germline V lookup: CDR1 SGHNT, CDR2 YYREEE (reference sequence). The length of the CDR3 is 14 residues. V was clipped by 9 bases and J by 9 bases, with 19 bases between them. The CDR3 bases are TGTGCCACCAGGGAACAGAGACCAGGTTCACCCCTCCACTTT. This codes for CATREQRPGSPLHF.

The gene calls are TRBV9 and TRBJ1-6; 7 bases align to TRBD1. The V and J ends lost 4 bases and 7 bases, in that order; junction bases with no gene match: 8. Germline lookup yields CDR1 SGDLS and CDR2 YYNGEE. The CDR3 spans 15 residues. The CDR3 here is CASSTDPTGNSPLHF. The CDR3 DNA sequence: TGTGCCAGCAGCACAGACCCGACAGGGAATTCACCCCTCCACTTT.

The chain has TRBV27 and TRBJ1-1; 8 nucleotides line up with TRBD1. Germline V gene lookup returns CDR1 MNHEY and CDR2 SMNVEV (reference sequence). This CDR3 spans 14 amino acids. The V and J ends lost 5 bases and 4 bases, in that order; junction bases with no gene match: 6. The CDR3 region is CASSLDRGGTEAFF. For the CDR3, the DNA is TGTGCCAGCAGTCTCGACAGGGGAGGCACTGAAGCTTTCTTT.

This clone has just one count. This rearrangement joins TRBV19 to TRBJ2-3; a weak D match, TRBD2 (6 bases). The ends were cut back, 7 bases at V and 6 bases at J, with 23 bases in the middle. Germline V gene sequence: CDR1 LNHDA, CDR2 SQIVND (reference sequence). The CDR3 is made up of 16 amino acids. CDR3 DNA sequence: TGTGCCAGTAAGCCCCGGGACTCCCTTATGGGGGATACGCAGTATTTT. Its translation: CASKPRDSLMGDTQYF. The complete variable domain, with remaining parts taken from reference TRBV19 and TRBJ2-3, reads DGGITQSPKYLFRKEGQNVTLSCEQNLNHDAMYWYRQDPGQGLRLIYYSQIVNDFQKGDIAEGYSVSREKKESFPLTVTSAQKNPTAFYLCASKPRDSLMGDTQYFGPGTRLTVL.

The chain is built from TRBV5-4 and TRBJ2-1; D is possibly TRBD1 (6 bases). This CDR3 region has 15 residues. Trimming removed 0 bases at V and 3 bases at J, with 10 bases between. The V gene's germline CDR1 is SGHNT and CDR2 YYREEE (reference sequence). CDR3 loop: CASSLEGTLYNEQFF. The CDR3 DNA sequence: TGTGCCAGCAGCTTGGAAGGGACACTCTACAATGAGCAGTTCTTC.

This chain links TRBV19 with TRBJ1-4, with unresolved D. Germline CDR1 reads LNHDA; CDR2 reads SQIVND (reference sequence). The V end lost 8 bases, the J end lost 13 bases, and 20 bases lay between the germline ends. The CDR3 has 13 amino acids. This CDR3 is CASSQLTAMGLFF. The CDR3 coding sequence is TGTGCCAGTTCCCAACTCACCGCGATGGGACTGTTTTTT.

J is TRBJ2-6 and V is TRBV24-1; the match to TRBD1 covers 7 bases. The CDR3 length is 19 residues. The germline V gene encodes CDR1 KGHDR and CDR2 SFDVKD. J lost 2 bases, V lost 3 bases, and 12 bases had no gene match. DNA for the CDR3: TGTGCCACCAGTGATAACAGGGGCCTGACTACTCCTGGGGCCAACGTCCTGACTTTC. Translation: CATSDNRGLTTPGANVLTF.

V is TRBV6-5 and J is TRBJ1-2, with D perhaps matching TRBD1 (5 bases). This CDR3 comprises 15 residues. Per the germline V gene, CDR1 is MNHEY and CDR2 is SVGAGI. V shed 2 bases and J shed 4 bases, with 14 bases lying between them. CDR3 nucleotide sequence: TGTGCCAGCAGTTACGTGCAGGGAGGGGTCTATGGCTACACCTTC. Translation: CASSYVQGGVYGYTF.

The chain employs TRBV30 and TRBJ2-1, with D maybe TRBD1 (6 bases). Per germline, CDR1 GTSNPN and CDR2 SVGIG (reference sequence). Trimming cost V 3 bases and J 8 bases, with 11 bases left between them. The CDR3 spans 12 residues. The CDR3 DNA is TGTGCCTGGAGGGCAGGGGTTTATGAGCAGTTCTTC. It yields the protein CAWRAGVYEQFF.

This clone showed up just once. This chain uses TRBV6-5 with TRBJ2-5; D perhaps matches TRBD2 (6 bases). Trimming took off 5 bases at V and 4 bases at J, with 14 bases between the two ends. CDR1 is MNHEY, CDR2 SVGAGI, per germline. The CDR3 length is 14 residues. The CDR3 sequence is CASSTDGGPETQYF. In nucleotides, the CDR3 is TGTGCCAGCAGTACAGACGGGGGTCCAGAGACCCAGTACTTC.

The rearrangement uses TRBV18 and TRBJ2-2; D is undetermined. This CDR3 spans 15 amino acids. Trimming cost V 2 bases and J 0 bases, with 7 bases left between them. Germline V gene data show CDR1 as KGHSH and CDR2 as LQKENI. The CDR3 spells CASSPRDTNTGELFF. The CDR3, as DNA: TGTGCCAGCTCACCAAGGGATACGAACACCGGGGAGCTGTTTTTT.

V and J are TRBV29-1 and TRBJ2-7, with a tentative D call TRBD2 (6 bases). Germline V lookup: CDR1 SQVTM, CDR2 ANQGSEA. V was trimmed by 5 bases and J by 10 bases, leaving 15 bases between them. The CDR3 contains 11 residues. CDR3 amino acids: CSVNPGGLQYF. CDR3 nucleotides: TGCAGCGTTAACCCTGGGGGGTTACAGTACTTC.

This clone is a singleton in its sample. Here the CDR3 DNA reads TGTGCCAGCAGTTACTCGTACGGGGCCGGTGAAGCTTTCTTT. This encodes CASSYSYGAGEAFF. The gene calls are TRBV6-6 and TRBJ1-1; D perhaps matches TRBD1 (5 bases). V was pared by 0 bases and J by 7 bases, with 12 bases between. The CDR3 totals 14 residues. From germline, CDR1 is MNHNY and CDR2 SVGAGI (reference sequence).

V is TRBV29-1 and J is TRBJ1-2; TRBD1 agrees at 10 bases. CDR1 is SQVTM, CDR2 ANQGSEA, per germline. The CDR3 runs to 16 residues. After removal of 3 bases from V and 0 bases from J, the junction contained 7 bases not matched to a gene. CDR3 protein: CSVEVRTGGPNYGYTF. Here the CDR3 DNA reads TGCAGCGTTGAGGTTAGGACAGGGGGACCTAACTATGGCTACACCTTC.

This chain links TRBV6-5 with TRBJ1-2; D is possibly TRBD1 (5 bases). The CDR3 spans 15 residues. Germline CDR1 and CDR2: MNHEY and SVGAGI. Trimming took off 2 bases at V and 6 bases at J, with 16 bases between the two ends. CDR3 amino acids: CASSYPEGTGHGYTF. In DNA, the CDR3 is TGTGCCAGCAGTTACCCAGAAGGGACCGGGCATGGCTACACCTTC.

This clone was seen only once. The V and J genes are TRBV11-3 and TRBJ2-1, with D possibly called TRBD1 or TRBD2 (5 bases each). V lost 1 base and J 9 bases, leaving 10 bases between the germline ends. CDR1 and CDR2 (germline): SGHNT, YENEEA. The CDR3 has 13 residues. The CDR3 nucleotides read TGTGCCAGCAGCTTAGCCGCAGGGAGTGAGCAGTTCTTC. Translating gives CASSLAAGSEQFF.

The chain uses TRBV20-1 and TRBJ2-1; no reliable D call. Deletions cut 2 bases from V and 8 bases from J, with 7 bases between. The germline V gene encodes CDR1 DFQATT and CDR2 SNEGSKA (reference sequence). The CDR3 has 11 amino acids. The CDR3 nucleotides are TGCAGTGCTAGAAGAGTGGATGAGCAGTTCTTC. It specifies CSARRVDEQFF.

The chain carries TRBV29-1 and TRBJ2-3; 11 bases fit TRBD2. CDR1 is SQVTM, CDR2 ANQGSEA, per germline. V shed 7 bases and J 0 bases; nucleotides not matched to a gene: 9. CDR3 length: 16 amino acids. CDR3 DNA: TGCAGCGGCGTCGGACTAGCGGGTACTAGCACAGATACGCAGTATTTT. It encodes CSGVGLAGTSTDTQYF.

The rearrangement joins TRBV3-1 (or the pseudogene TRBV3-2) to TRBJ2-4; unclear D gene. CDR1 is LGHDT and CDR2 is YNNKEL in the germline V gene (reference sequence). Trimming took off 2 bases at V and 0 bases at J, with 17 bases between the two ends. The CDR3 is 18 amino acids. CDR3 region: CASSQSPGSIIAKNIQYF. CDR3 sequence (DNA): TGTGCCAGCAGCCAAAGCCCCGGGTCCATAATAGCCAAAAACATTCAGTACTTC.

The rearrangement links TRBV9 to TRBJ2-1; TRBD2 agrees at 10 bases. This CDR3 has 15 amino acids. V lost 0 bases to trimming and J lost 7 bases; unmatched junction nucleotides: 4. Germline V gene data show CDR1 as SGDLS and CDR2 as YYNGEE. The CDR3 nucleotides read TGTGCCAGCAGCGTAGTGGCTAGCGGGAGTAATGAGCAGTTCTTC. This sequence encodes CASSVVASGSNEQFF.

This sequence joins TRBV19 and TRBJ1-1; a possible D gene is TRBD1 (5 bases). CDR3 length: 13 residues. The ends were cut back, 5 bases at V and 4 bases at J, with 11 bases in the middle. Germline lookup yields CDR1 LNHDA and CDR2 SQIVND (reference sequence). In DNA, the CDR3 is TGTGCCAGTAGTTTTTTGGGGGTCACTGAAGCTTTCTTT. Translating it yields CASSFLGVTEAFF.

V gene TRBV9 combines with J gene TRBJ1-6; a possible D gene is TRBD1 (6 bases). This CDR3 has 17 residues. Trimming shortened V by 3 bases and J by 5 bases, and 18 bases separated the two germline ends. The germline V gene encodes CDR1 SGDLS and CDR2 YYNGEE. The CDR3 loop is CASSAIQGRKDNSPLHF. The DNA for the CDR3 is TGTGCCAGCAGCGCAATACAGGGAAGGAAGGATAATTCACCCCTCCACTTT.

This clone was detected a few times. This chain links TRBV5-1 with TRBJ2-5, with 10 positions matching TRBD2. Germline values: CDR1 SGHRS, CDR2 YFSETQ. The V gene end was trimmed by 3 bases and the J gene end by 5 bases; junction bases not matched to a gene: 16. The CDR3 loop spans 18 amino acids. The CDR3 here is CASSSPPGLAAAGETQYF. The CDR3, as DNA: TGCGCCAGCAGCTCTCCCCCTGGACTAGCGGCAGCCGGGGAGACCCAGTACTTC.